This TCR beta chain comes out of a study of T cell clonality in common variable immunodeficiency. The J segment lost 4 bases and the V segment lost 7 bases, leaving 7 bases of the junction unmatched. This CDR3 comprises 14 residues. The germline CDR1 and CDR2 sequences are LNHDA and SQIVND (reference sequence). Most patients and controls had Caucasian heritage. This clone was recorded many times. Its antigen is currently unknown. The read stops 3 residues short of the end of the CDR3; the missing end is completed from the germline J gene. TCRdb keeps only in-frame clones here, not all; method: immunoSEQ multiplex PCR. The repertoire shows tens of thousands of clones, none seen only once; the top ten take approximately 0.81%. Whole-study findings and limits: What drives increased CVID clonality needs T cell subpopulation sequencing. Fewer deletions and N-nucleotide insertions were reportedly seen in common variable immunodeficiency TCR beta sequences.

The chain has TRBV19 and TRBJ1-2, with 9 bases fitting TRBD1. This receptor was taken from a person aged 18 to 75 in good health. Sequencing used peripheral blood mononuclear cells. CDR3 sequence: CASIPVGQGYGYTF. Partial CDR3 DNA: TGTGCCAGTATCCCGGTGGGACAGGGCTATGGC.